The clone carrying this T cell receptor beta chain was counted only a few times. Its antigen is undetermined. The data were obtained in a study of human T cells and chemical hapten exposure. Study details: Upper back patch tests used 0.01% DPC, scored after 6 days. Study outcomes and limitations: With patch test score, the counts of PT1 expanded TCRs showed a positive correlation. No change in TCRs above 1 in 1000 frequency was produced by DPC sensitization.

TCRdb processed the RACE reads anew with MiXCR; each CDR3 protein has one entry. Of 90,000 to 110,000 distinct CDR3 sequences listed, 9% to 9.5% are singletons. The germline gives CDR1 SGHVS, CDR2 FQNEAQ. Trimming took off 1 base at V and 5 bases at J, with 16 bases between the two ends. This CDR3 has 16 residues. The sample's time point: patch test 2, 6 weeks after DPC sensitization. Treatment defined: therapeutic diphenylcyclopropenone sensitization with weekly scalp DPC. The chain couples TRBV7-8 to TRBJ2-3; weak D call: TRBD1 (5 bases). This sequence originates from a woman aged 40 to 50 with alopecia areata. Some clones in this sample may be carry-over from other donors' samples. This specimen was whole blood, taken in connection with sensitization to the hapten diphenylcyclopropenone (DPC). DNA of the CDR3: TGTGCCAGCAGCTTAGTCCTGGACAATCTCAGAGATACGCAGTATTTT. Residues: CASSLVLDNLRDTQYF.